The T cell receptor beta chain under discussion was sequenced for a study of blood T cell repertoires in COVID-19. Study context: Acute and convalescent COVID-19 specimens originated in the United States, Italy and Spain. The analysed material was cDNA or gDNA that came from T cells, B-cell-depleted T cells, or PBMCs.

In the source study's methods: Amplification of reference gene primers was used by the study to estimate nucleated cell counts. Data came from immunoSEQ multiplex PCR; TCRdb stores just in-frame clones and leaves some out. V, J and clone size were drawn from that table, and D and trimming were deduced from the DNA. The repertoire consists of around 100,000 clones, with about nine tenths occurring once and the leading ten covering 4% to 6%. The germline V gene has CDR1 MNHEY and CDR2 SMNVEV (reference sequence). Germline trimming cut 4 bases from V and 3 bases from J; bases unmatched to any gene: 12. The CDR3 runs 17 residues.

V and J are TRBV27 and TRBJ1-1; 9 nucleotides align to TRBD1. The material sequenced was peripheral blood. This clonotype was obtained from a man aged 45 to 65 with acute or convalescent COVID-19. DNA of the CDR3: TGTGCCAGCAGTTCCTCGGGACAGGGCTGGGCGGACACTGAAGCTTTCTTT. The encoded protein is CASSSSGQGWADTEAFF.